This T cell receptor (beta chain) appears in the sequencing data of a study of cytomegalovirus exposure and HLA in healthy donors (dated by TCRdb to the late 2010s). Regarding the research as a whole: An earlier analysis of 587 of the donors reported 250 to 350 Gb of sequence data and roughly 110 million unique TCR beta sequences from 150 million to 200 million T cells. A later analysis re-analyzed previously published TCR beta repertoires from roughly 600 donors and added high-resolution HLA genotyping to study TCR occurrence patterns. The number of typed donors differed by locus: about 629-640 for A, B, C, DRB1 and DQB1; approximately 520 for DQA1; approximately 600 for DPA1; and approximately 450 for DPB1. High-throughput TCR immunosequencing, statistical association of individual TCRs with disease status, and machine learning were combined to predict cytomegalovirus infection status. HLA typing included class I and class II loci at four-digit resolution. Alongside the repertoire data, information on donor age, sex, ethnicity and CMV serostatus was compiled. Of the 350 to 400 genotyped donors, roughly 85% fell in the genetic ancestry cluster associated with self-reported Caucasian donors. Besides the first cohort of 666 subjects, a separate validation cohort made up of roughly 120 different subjects was used. Rather than using new phenotypic data, the later analysis identified candidate immune exposures from TCR beta sequences and from how often those sequences occurred across donors. On average, roughly 240,000 unique TCR beta nucleotide sequences were sequenced per donor among 350 to 400 genotyped donors of the cohort, with 15% to 20% of those sequences being non-productive. All discovery cohort repertoires had been generated using a single sequencing platform. In an earlier analysis of a few hundred of the donors, high-throughput TCR beta sequencing was used to judge whether each TCR beta V gene segment behaved as functional or pseudogenic. The T cell repertoires of 666 subjects were profiled by immunosequencing and related to cytomegalovirus serostatus. Because of strong linkage in the cohort, four or five DR-DQ haplotypes were treated as single units for association and clustering. The study aimed to test whether signatures of past pathogen exposure could be identified by cataloging public T cell receptors. A later genetic analysis used genome-wide SNP genotypes for about 60% of the roughly 670 donors, treating that subset as a discovery cohort. Roughly 300 gigabases of sequencing data and roughly 81 million unique TCR sequences made up an early release that covered some 640 HLA-typed donors. The research as a whole found: In both the original and validation cohorts, the classifier was reported to diagnose cytomegalovirus status with high specificity and sensitivity. A later analysis found that HLA-associated TCR beta chains were more clonally expanded and had lower generation probabilities than equally common non-associated chains. V-gene and J-gene trimming of TCR beta chains was associated with a missense DCLRE1C variant in a later genetic analysis, and the association was replicated in an independent cohort. Roughly uniform sequencing depth across donors was assumed in presence/absence analyses, although this assumption may not hold. The authors suggested that the approach could potentially be extended to other disease states and immunological phenotypes. HLA typing was unavailable for some donors at each locus, so association tests used only the typed subset. The study listed 150 to 200 TCR beta chains as associated with cytomegalovirus. According to a later genetic analysis, donors in an Asian-associated ancestry cluster had fewer N-insertions in productive TCRs than the approximately 630-donor mean. In an earlier analysis of over 550 of the donors, most TCR beta V segments were observed in productive rearrangements about 90% or about 30% of the time, broadly matching IMGT annotations. In vitro tests confirmed that a few of the cytomegalovirus-associated TCR beta chains recognize cytomegalovirus antigens. A later analysis associated about 16,000 TCR beta sequences with specific HLA alleles at a false discovery rate of 0.05. Correlated functional status among segregating V segments might be attributable to linkage disequilibrium, but an unknown experimental factor could not be ruled out. The cohort was sequenced for TCR beta chains only, and without alpha or paired-chain data the features that could be detected were limited. In a later analysis, TCR association rates were found to vary across HLA loci, with the most associated TCRs seen for DRB1 alleles and the fewest for HLA-C alleles. A later analysis found that most CMV-associated TCR beta chains appeared HLA-restricted, with HLA associations seemingly driven largely by CMV exposure. A later analysis reported that several top co-occurrence clusters appeared linked to parvovirus B19, influenza, CMV and Epstein-Barr virus. A group of highly shared sequence variants was considered likely to be a technical artifact of the sequencing pipeline. A further reported finding was that TCR beta sequences accurately predicted the HLA-A and HLA-B alleles for most subjects in the first cohort. About 17 rarely observed V segments, including chromosome 9 orphons, were excluded from the earlier analysis of about 500 of the donors because counts were too low. For the cohort, immune exposure information was limited to CMV serostatus. While some public TCRs were present in many individuals, most TCR sequences turned up only very rarely across donors. Assigning TCR associations to individual alleles was difficult when HLA alleles, especially DR and DQ, strongly co-occurred.

Regarding this clone: Its antigen specificity is not known. The record has no base qualities; no much larger clone is one base away.

The receptor library was made with the immunoSEQ multiplex PCR assay. For the multiplex PCR, a mixture combining 60 forward primers for TCR Vbeta segments and 13 reverse primers for TCR Jbeta segments was used. Amplification of the CDR3 region of rearranged TCR beta genes was performed with a multiplex PCR assay on genomic DNA. On the Illumina HiSeq System, the amplified TCR beta libraries were sequenced as 87-base-pair reads. The published analysis was carried out like this. Across the 670 or so repertoires, a later analysis counted 78 million or so unique TCR beta chains, approximately 12 million of which were shared by at least two donors. Raw reads were error-corrected and collapsed into unique sequences with a nearest-neighbor algorithm that merged closely related sequences to remove PCR and sequencing errors. V, D and J gene segments were assigned by aligning CDR3 sequences to IMGT reference sequences. For a sequence to be retained, at least a six-nucleotide match to both a V gene segment and a J gene segment was required. A rearrangement counted as productive if the CDR3 had no stop codons and remained in frame with V and J, and every other rearrangement counted as non-productive. Following IMGT convention, CDR3 was defined as the stretch from the second conserved V-encoded cysteine to the conserved J-encoded phenylalanine. The earlier analysis of about 610 of the donors excluded any sequence lacking an unambiguous match to a single V gene segment. An earlier analysis of approximately 590 of the donors classified V segments as functional when productive rearrangements were above 56.7% and as segregating when the standard deviation between donors was above 5%. A statistical classification framework was built for diagnosing cytomegalovirus status from the catalog of TCR beta chain sequences. V and J gene assignment, in a later analysis, came from comparing TCR nucleotide sequences with IMGT/GENE-DB human TR gene sequences. Using the TCRdist pipeline, a later analysis assigned CDR3 sequences along with most-parsimonious VDJ recombination scenarios. In a later analysis, every TCR beta chain was defined by the combination of its CDR3 amino acid sequence and its V-gene family, and reads without a unique V-gene family were dropped. As a way to deal with suspected cross-contamination and a sequencing artifact, a later analysis dropped roughly 600 nucleotide sequences that were highly shared and had low generation probability. A later analysis calculated a clonal expansion index for each public chain from normalized within-repertoire ranks of inferred template counts. In a later analysis, generation probabilities were computed using a VDJ recombination model fitted to out-of-frame rearrangements, and the results were checked against IGoR. In a later analysis, TCR-TCR, TCR-HLA and TCR-CMV co-occurrence was scored with hypergeometric tests, and a repertoire-size bias correction was applied to TCR pairs. A later analysis estimated false discovery rates by permuting HLA or CMV assignments 20 times. In a later analysis, co-occurring TCRs were grouped using DBSCAN, and TCRdist sequence similarity was added for clustering within HLA-allele-positive subsets. For co-occurrence clustering, repertoires with fewer than 30,000 or more than 120,000 public chains were excluded, along with four or five repertoires with anomalous nucleotide sharing. The immuneACCESS repertoire file appears here via TCRdb, limited to in-frame rearrangements. These files lack a portion of the clones; in checked studies, under half of the deficit traces to unresolved V genes, and the cause of the others is not known. The V and J calls and clone size were taken over from that table, and D and trimming were inferred from the DNA. The sample table contains over 55,000 clones; only one count was recorded for over 75% of them. The ten top clones hold roughly 12% of the sample.

In total, approximately 610 healthy bone marrow donors made up the cohort. All cohort members were sampled while nominally healthy, although unrecorded immune exposures were likely present. The donor tested CMV seropositive and was one of the 289 seropositive cohort members. Each donor provided a peripheral blood sample, and peripheral blood mononuclear cells were used for TCR beta sequencing. The Qiagen DNeasy Blood Extraction Kit was used to extract genomic DNA from the blood cell samples. Sample: PBMCs. This sequence originates from a woman in her twenties or thirties in good health and CMV-seropositive.

The DNA sequence follows: TGTGCCAGCAGCATTGAGAGCGGGAGGCCGGAGACCCAGTACTTC. This is translated as CASSIESGRPETQYF. The chain couples TRBV21-1 to TRBJ2-5; no check of the table's D call, TRBD2, against the DNA was made. TRBV21-1 is reported as a pseudogene. Reading from cysteine to phenylalanine, the CDR3 counts 15 amino acids. CDR3 DNA only is kept here, 45 bases in frame from base 1.